Shown below are 19 T cell receptor beta chains from a single sample sequenced in a study of T cell clonality in common variable immunodeficiency. Their antigen targets remain unknown. Study findings and constraints: Reportedly, TCR beta sequences from common variable immunodeficiency showed fewer deletions and N-nucleotide insertions.

TCRdb keeps only in-frame clones here, not all; method: immunoSEQ multiplex PCR. The data show around 30,000 clones, none appearing only once, with 3% to 3.5% held by the ten largest. The sample consisted of peripheral blood mononuclear cells. These TCRs come from a human donor with common variable immunodeficiency.

This clone has a handful of counts. With the read ending 3 residues before the CDR3 end, the germline J gene is used to fill in that end. J is TRBJ2-4 and V is TRBV19, with 12 bases matching TRBD1. The CDR3 contains 18 residues. Germline CDR1 and CDR2: LNHDA and SQIVND (reference sequence). V gave up 5 bases and J gave up 3 bases; unmatched junction bases: 11. CDR3 bases read: TGTGCCAGTAGTTCGCTCCGGGACAGGGGGCACAGCAAAAACATT. Translation gives CASSSLRDRGHSKNI. The complete CDR3 reads CASSSLRDRGHSKNIQYF.

This clone was seen a few times. The observed sequence ends 3 residues before the CDR3 terminus, with the missing tail filled in from the germline J gene. The chain combines TRBV7-6 with TRBJ2-5, with 15 bases matching TRBD2. V shed 4 bases, J shed 4 bases, and the junction held 1 base outside the gene matches. Germline loops: CDR1 SGHVS, CDR2 FNYEAQ. The CDR3 consists of 15 residues. The sequenced part of the CDR3 DNA is TGTGCCAGCAGCTGGACTAGCGGGGGGGCAGAGACC. Translation gives CASSWTSGGAET. The whole CDR3 protein is CASSWTSGGAETQYF.

CDR3 protein: CASSDVYSNQPQHF. The sequenced part of the CDR3 DNA is TGTGCCAGCAGTGATGTGTATAGCAATCAGCCC. This chain connects TRBV2 to TRBJ1-5; D is ambiguous. Coverage ceases 3 residues before the CDR3 finishes, and the germline J gene fills in the end. The germline gives CDR1 SNHLY, CDR2 FYNNEI. The CDR3 extends over 14 amino acids. V shed 3 bases and J shed 0 bases, with 6 bases lying between them. The entire variable domain, with the rest obtained from reference TRBV2 and TRBJ1-5, is as follows: EPEVTQTPSHQVTQMGQEVILRCVPISNHLYFYWYRQILGQKVEFLVSFYNNEISEKSEIFDDQFSVERPDGSNFTLKIRSTKLEDSAMYFCASSDVYSNQPQHFGDGTRLSIL.

Details on this clone: The CDR3 end falls 3 residues outside the read, so it is completed with the germline J gene. The rearrangement joins TRBV18 to TRBJ1-6; 7 bases line up with TRBD1. CDR1 and CDR2 from the germline V gene are KGHSH and LQKENI. The CDR3 covers 17 residues. The junction had 16 bases not matched to a gene; V was cut back by 3 bases and J by 11 bases. The CDR3 is CASSPRQGVIRGAPLHF. The covered CDR3 bases are TGTGCCAGCTCACCGCGGCAGGGGGTAATTCGAGGGGCACCC.

This clone has more than one count but fewer than ten. The CDR3 goes on 3 residues after the read ends, and that part is filled in from the germline J gene. The chain carries TRBV7-8 and TRBJ1-6, with D perhaps matching TRBD1 (6 bases). This CDR3 spans 16 amino acids. Germline assignment: CDR1 SGHVS and CDR2 FQNEAQ. The V end was cut by 1 base, the J end by 8 bases, with 15 bases between. This chain's CDR3 is CASSLVDSPPHSPLHF. CDR3 bases read: TGTGCCAGCAGCTTAGTGGACAGCCCTCCCCATTCACCC.

This clone was counted at least ten times. Coverage ceases 3 residues before the CDR3 finishes, and the germline J gene fills in the end. The chain combines TRBV5-1 with TRBJ2-5; no clear D gene. Germline CDR1 is SGHRS and CDR2 is YFSETQ. The V end lost 5 bases, the J end lost 4 bases, and 9 bases lay between the germline ends. The CDR3 consists of 12 residues. CDR3 bases read: TGCGCCAGCAGTCCAAAGGGAGAGACC. Encoded protein: CASSPKGET. In full, the CDR3 is CASSPKGETQYF. Full variable domain (outside the CDR3, taken from reference TRBV5-1 and TRBJ2-5): KAGVTQTPRYLIKTRGQQVTLSCSPISGHRSVSWYQQTPGQGLQFLFEYFSETQRNKGNFPGRFSGRQFSNSRSEMNVSTLELGDSALYLCASSPKGETQYFGPGTRLLVL.

About this clone itself: The observed sequence ends 3 residues before the CDR3 terminus, with the missing tail filled in from the germline J gene. This chain connects TRBV19 to TRBJ1-2; a possible D gene is TRBD1 (5 bases). The CDR3 contains 12 residues. CDR1 LNHDA and CDR2 SQIVND come from the germline V gene (reference sequence). V dropped 11 bases and J dropped 3 bases, with 13 bases sitting between them. The covered CDR3 bases are TGTGCCTCCCTCCAGGGCGACTATGGC. Its translation: CASLQGDYG. The CDR3 in its entirety is CASLQGDYGYTF.

This clone was observed a few times. The read terminates 3 residues before the CDR3 end, so the remaining end is supplied by the germline J gene. J is TRBJ1-2 and V is TRBV7-8; TRBD1 matches 9 bases. Germline CDR1 reads SGHVS; CDR2 reads FQNEAQ. The CDR3 totals 15 residues. The trim removed 4 bases at V and 0 bases at J, leaving 3 bases unmatched. The sequenced CDR3 bases are TGTGCCAGCAGCTGGGGGACAGGGACTAACTATGGC. Its protein is CASSWGTGTNYG. From start to end, the CDR3 is CASSWGTGTNYGYTF.

This clone showed up just a few times. The read ends 3 residues shy of where the CDR3 ends; the end is completed using the germline J gene. The chain carries TRBV7-9 and TRBJ1-2, with D uncertain. The CDR3 is made up of 15 amino acids. Germline lookup yields CDR1 SEHNR and CDR2 FQNEAQ (reference sequence). Between the trimmed V and J ends, which lost 4 bases and 4 bases, there was a span of 16 bases. CDR3 in amino acids: CASSSGPSRTYGYTF. The part of the CDR3 DNA that was read is TGTGCCAGCAGCTCTGGGCCAAGTCGTACCTATGGC.

This clone was counted at least ten times. The CDR3 end falls 3 residues outside the read, so it is completed with the germline J gene. The V call is TRBV9, the J call TRBJ2-4; D remains ambiguous. There are 13 residues in the CDR3. CDR1 and CDR2 (germline): SGDLS, YYNGEE. The V end was cut by 0 bases, the J end by 6 bases, with 7 bases between. The CDR3 sequence: CASSVDQRNIQYF. The CDR3 bases that were read are TGTGCCAGCAGCGTAGACCAGAGAAACATT.

This clone was seen at least ten times. The CDR3 goes on 3 residues after the read ends, and that part is filled in from the germline J gene. This chain joins TRBV7-9 and TRBJ2-7; TRBD2 agrees at 7 bases. CDR1 and CDR2 from the germline V gene are SEHNR and FQNEAQ (reference sequence). V shed 7 bases and J 1 base; nucleotides not matched to a gene: 4. The CDR3 loop spans 13 amino acids. Partial CDR3 DNA: TGTGCCAGCATCCGGGGGGATTCCTACGAG. It specifies CASIRGDSYE. The CDR3 in its entirety is CASIRGDSYEQYF.

In regard to this clone: The CDR3 goes on 3 residues after the read ends, and that part is filled in from the germline J gene. V usage is TRBV5-1 and J usage is TRBJ2-7; D uncertain. CDR3 size: 12 residues. Germline V lookup: CDR1 SGHRS, CDR2 YFSETQ. The germline V and J ends were trimmed by 3 bases and 3 bases, with 7 bases remaining between them. The CDR3 bases that were read are TGCGCCAGCAGCTCTAACCTCTACGAG. Amino acids: CASSSNLYE. The entire CDR3 protein is CASSSNLYEQYF.

This clone was seen more than once but under ten times. The read stops 3 residues short of the end of the CDR3; the missing end is completed from the germline J gene. The V and J genes are TRBV19 and TRBJ1-1; 7 nucleotides match TRBD1. The CDR3 has 16 residues. The trim removed 0 bases at V and 7 bases at J, leaving 11 bases unmatched. Germline-derived CDR1 and CDR2 are LNHDA and SQIVND (reference sequence). Here the CDR3 reads CASSIDRWDQGDEAFF. Incomplete CDR3 DNA: TGTGCCAGTAGTATAGATCGATGGGATCAGGGGGATGAA.

This clone was seen more than once but under ten times. The CDR3 is CACFTRDTGSYEQYF. CDR3 DNA, as far as it was read: TGTGCCTGCTTTACCCGGGACACCGGCTCCTACGAG. V usage is TRBV30 and J usage is TRBJ2-7, with D possibly being TRBD1 (6 bases). The read is 3 residues too short to cover the CDR3 end, so that end is filled in from the germline J gene. With 6 bases removed from V and 0 bases from J, the gap between germline ends came to 18 bases. CDR1 is GTSNPN, CDR2 SVGIG, per germline (reference sequence). CDR3 size: 15 residues.

To note about this clone: The read terminates 3 residues before the CDR3 end, so the remaining end is supplied by the germline J gene. The chain recombines TRBV2 with TRBJ2-7, with 7 nucleotides matching TRBD1. With 8 bases clipped from V and 2 bases from J, the junction kept 9 bases outside the gene matches. CDR3 length: 14 amino acids. Per germline, CDR1 SNHLY and CDR2 FYNNEI. The CDR3 loop is CASPSRGPTYEQYF. CDR3 bases read: TGTGCCAGCCCCTCGAGGGGGCCCACCTACGAG.

This clone came up many times. The CDR3 is cut off 3 residues early in the read; its end comes from the germline J gene. The rearrangement joins TRBV7-3 to TRBJ2-2, with D perhaps being TRBD1 or TRBD2 (6 bases each). CDR3 length equals 14 residues. In germline, CDR1 is SGHTA, CDR2 FQGTGA. The ends were cut back, 8 bases at V and 5 bases at J, with 15 bases in the middle. The chain's CDR3 is CASESRGGTGELFF. CDR3 bases read: TGTGCCAGCGAAAGCAGGGGAGGAACCGGGGAG.

This clone has only a few counts. The CDR3 is cut off 3 residues early in the read; its end comes from the germline J gene. This chain uses TRBV5-1 with TRBJ2-5, with D uncertain. V was clipped by 0 bases and J by 4 bases, with 10 bases between them. The CDR3 extends over 14 amino acids. Germline CDR1 and CDR2: SGHRS and YFSETQ. Partial CDR3 DNA: TGCGCCAGCAGCTTGGCCCGGGTCCTAGAGACC. This codes for CASSLARVLET. The whole CDR3 reads CASSLARVLETQYF.

This clone was observed a handful of times. The DNA ends 3 residues before the CDR3 does, and the rest of the CDR3 is filled in from the germline J gene. V and J are TRBV7-9 and TRBJ1-4; D is perhaps TRBD1 (6 bases). With 5 bases removed from V and 8 bases from J, the gap between germline ends came to 15 bases. Germline CDR1 and CDR2: SEHNR and FQNEAQ (reference sequence). This CDR3 comprises 14 residues. CDR3 sequence: CASSPDRAQEKLFF. The CDR3 bases that were read are TGTGCCAGCAGCCCGGACAGAGCCCAGGAAAAA.

Only a few counts were recorded for this clone. The read falls 3 residues short of the CDR3 end, and the missing part is taken from the germline J gene. V usage is TRBV7-9 and J usage is TRBJ2-1, with a possible D match to TRBD1 (5 bases). The CDR3 is 12 residues long. Germline V gene sequence: CDR1 SEHNR, CDR2 FQNEAQ (reference sequence). With 10 bases removed from V and 3 bases from J, the gap between germline ends came to 10 bases. The chain's CDR3 is CATTENYNEQFF. The sequenced CDR3 bases are TGTGCCACGACAGAGAACTACAATGAG.